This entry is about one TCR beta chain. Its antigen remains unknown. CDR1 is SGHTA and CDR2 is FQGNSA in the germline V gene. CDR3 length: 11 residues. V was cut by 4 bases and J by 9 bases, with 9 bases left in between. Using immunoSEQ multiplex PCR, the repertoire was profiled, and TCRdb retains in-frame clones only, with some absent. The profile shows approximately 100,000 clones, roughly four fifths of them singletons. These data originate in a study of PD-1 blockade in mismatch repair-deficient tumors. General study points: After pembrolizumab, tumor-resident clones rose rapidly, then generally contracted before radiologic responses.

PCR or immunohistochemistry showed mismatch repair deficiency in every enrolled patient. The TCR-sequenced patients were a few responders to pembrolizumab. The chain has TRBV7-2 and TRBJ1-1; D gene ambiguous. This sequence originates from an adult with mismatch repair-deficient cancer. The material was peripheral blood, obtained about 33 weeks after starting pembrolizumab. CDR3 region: CASSSAQQAFF. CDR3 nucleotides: TGTGCCAGCAGCTCGGCACAACAAGCTTTCTTT.